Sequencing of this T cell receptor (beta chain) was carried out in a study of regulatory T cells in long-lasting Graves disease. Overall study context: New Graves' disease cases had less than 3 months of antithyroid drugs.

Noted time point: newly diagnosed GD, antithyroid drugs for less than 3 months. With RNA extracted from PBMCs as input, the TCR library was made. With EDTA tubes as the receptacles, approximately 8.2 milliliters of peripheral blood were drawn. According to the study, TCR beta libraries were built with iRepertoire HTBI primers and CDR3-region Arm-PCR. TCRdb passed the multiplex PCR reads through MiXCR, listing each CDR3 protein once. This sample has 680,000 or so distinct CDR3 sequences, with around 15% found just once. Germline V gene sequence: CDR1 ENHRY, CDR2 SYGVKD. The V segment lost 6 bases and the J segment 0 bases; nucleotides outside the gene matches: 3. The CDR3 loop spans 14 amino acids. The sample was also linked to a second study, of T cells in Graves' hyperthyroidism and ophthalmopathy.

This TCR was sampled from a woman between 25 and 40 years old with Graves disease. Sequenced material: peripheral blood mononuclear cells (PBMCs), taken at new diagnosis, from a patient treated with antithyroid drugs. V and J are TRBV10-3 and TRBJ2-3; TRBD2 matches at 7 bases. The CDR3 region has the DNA TGTGCCATCAGCCAACTAGCGAGCACAGATACGCAGTATTTT. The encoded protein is CAISQLASTDTQYF.